The rows below give T cell receptor beta chains drawn from one sample of a study of blood T cell repertoires in COVID-19. Method: immunoSEQ multiplex PCR; TCRdb's copy keeps in-frame clones and lacks some. Seen here are 50,000 to 75,000 clones, under 80% observed once, and the top ten hold 15% to 20%. The sample consisted of peripheral blood. All receptors derive from a man in his sixties with acute or convalescent COVID-19. Each CDR3 is given with its conserved first and last residue. Each record gives: V gene, clone size, J gene, D gene, CDR3 protein, CDR3 DNA. The D gene is left open where the match is weak. Where a row states a size, it is once, few, many or the class of an expanded clone; other rows omit it.

V: TRBV3-1/TRBV3-2; size: -; J: TRBJ2-1; D: TRBD2; CDR3: CASSQESLAGSSYNEQFF; DNA: TGTGCCAGCAGCCAAGAGTCCCTAGCGGGCAGCTCCTACAATGAGCAGTTCTTC
V: TRBV9; size: -; J: TRBJ1-1; D: TRBD1; CDR3: CASSTSGTGGFRNTEAFF; DNA: TGTGCCAGCAGCACATCCGGGACAGGGGGCTTTAGGAACACTGAAGCTTTCTTT
V: TRBV9; size: -; J: TRBJ2-7; D: TRBD2; CDR3: CASSTAGGSYEQYF; DNA: TGTGCCAGCAGCACAGCGGGAGGCTCCTACGAGCAGTACTTC
V: TRBV7-9; size: -; J: TRBJ2-2; D: TRBD2; CDR3: CASSSGLAVNGELFF; DNA: TGTGCCAGCAGCAGCGGACTAGCGGTTAACGGGGAGCTGTTTTTT
V: TRBV6-6; size: once; J: TRBJ2-4; D: TRBD2; CDR3: CASSRTSGDIQYF; DNA: TGTGCCAGCAGTCGGACTAGCGGGGACATTCAGTACTTC
V: TRBV27; size: -; J: TRBJ2-7; D: -; CDR3: CASSFGTLNEQYF; DNA: TGTGCCAGCAGTTTCGGGACATTGAACGAGCAGTACTTC
V: TRBV29-1; size: -; J: TRBJ2-5; D: -; CDR3: CSVVENGSRQETQYF; DNA: TGCAGCGTTGTCGAAAACGGGAGTAGGCAAGAGACCCAGTACTTC
V: TRBV2; size: -; J: TRBJ2-5; D: -; CDR3: CASSSDGPTVTQYF; DNA: TGTGCCAGCAGTAGTGATGGCCCCACCGTCACCCAGTACTTC
V: TRBV11-2; size: once; J: TRBJ2-1; D: TRBD2; CDR3: CASSLASGVDEQFF; DNA: TGTGCCAGCAGCTTAGCTAGCGGGGTGGATGAGCAGTTCTTC
V: TRBV11-2; size: -; J: TRBJ1-3; D: -; CDR3: CASSLEGSSGNTIYF; DNA: TGTGCCAGCAGCTTAGAGGGCAGCTCTGGAAACACCATATATTTT
V: TRBV27; size: once; J: TRBJ2-7; D: -; CDR3: CASSSSLGGYEQYF; DNA: TGTGCCAGCAGCTCCTCCCTCGGGGGCTACGAGCAGTACTTC
V: TRBV10-3; size: -; J: TRBJ2-1; D: TRBD2; CDR3: CAISGAALAGGVEQFF; DNA: TGTGCCATCAGTGGGGCGGCCCTAGCGGGAGGGGTCGAGCAGTTCTTC
V: TRBV6-6; size: once; J: TRBJ2-1; D: -; CDR3: CASSPYNEQFF; DNA: TGTGCCAGCAGTCCGTACAATGAGCAGTTCTTC
V: TRBV5-1; size: -; J: TRBJ1-1; D: -; CDR3: CASSRQGRQYTEAFF; DNA: TGCGCCAGCAGCCGGCAGGGTAGACAGTACACTGAAGCTTTCTTT
V: TRBV10-3; size: once; J: TRBJ2-7; D: -; CDR3: CAISESGRHYEQYF; DNA: TGTGCCATCAGTGAGTCCGGAAGACACTACGAGCAGTACTTC
V: TRBV13; size: -; J: TRBJ2-1; D: -; CDR3: CASSLGLSAYNEQFF; DNA: TGTGCCAGCAGCTTAGGCCTGTCTGCCTACAATGAGCAGTTCTTC
V: TRBV2; size: few; J: TRBJ2-1; D: TRBD2; CDR3: CASRLAGVPNEQFF; DNA: TGTGCCAGCAGGCTAGCGGGAGTACCTAATGAGCAGTTCTTC
V: TRBV15; size: -; J: TRBJ2-7; D: TRBD2; CDR3: CATSRDGTSGRVYEQYF; DNA: TGTGCCACCAGCAGAGATGGGACTAGCGGGAGGGTATACGAGCAGTACTTC
V: TRBV19; size: -; J: TRBJ1-1; D: -; CDR3: CASENRGAENTEAFF; DNA: TGTGCCAGTGAGAACCGGGGGGCGGAAAACACTGAAGCTTTCTTT